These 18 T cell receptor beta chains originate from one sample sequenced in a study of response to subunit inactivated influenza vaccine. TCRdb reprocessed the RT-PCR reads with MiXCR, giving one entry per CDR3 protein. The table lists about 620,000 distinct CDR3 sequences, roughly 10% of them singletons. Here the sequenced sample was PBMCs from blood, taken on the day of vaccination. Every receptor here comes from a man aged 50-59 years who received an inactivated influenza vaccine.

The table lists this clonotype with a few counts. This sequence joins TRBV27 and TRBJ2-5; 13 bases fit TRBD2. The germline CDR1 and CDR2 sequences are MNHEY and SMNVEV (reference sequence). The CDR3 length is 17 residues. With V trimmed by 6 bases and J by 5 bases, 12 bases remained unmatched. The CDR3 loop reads CASRRGTSGITLETQYF. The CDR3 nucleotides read TGTGCCAGCAGACGGGGGACTAGCGGGATTACGTTGGAGACCCAGTACTTC.

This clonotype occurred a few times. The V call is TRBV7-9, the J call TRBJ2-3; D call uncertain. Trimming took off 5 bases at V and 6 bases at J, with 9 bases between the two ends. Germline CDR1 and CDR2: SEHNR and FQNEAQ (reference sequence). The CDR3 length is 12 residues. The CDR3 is CASSPWFDTQYF. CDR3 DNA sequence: TGTGCCAGCAGCCCGTGGTTCGATACGCAGTATTTT.

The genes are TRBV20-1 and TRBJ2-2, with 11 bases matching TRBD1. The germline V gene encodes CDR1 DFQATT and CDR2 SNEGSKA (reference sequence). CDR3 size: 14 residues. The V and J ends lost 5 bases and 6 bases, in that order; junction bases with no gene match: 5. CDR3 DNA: TGCAGTGCTGGACAGGGGGCAGGACCCGGGGAGCTGTTTTTT. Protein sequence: CSAGQGAGPGELFF.

The CDR3 sequence is CSSHRVPFYNEQFF. The DNA for the CDR3 is TGCAGTTCTCACAGGGTACCTTTTTACAATGAGCAGTTCTTC. This chain connects TRBV20-1 to TRBJ2-1, with a tentative D call TRBD1 (6 bases). Germline CDR1 and CDR2: DFQATT and SNEGSKA (reference sequence). Trimming cost V 8 bases and J 4 bases, with 18 bases left between them. This CDR3 has 14 amino acids.

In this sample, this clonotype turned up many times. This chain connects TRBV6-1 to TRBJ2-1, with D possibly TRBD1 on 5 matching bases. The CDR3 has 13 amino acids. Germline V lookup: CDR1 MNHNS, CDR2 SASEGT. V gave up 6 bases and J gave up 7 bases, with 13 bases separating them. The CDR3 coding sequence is TGTGCCAGCAGAGACTGGACATTGAATGAGCAGTTCTTC. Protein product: CASRDWTLNEQFF.

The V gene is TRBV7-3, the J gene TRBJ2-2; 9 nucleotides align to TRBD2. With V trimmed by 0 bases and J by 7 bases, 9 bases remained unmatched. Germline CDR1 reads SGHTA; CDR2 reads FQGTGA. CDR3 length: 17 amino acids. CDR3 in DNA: TGTGCCAGCAGCTTAACGCTGGGACTAGCCGTCGGCGGGGAGCTGTTTTTT. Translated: CASSLTLGLAVGGELFF.

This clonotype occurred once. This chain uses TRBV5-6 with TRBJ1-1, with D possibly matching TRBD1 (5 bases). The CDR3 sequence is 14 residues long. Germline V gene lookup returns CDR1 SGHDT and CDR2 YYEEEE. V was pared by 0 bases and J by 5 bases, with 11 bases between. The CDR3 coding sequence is TGTGCCAGCAGCTTGGTAGGGGAAGGAACTGAAGCTTTCTTT. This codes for CASSLVGEGTEAFF.

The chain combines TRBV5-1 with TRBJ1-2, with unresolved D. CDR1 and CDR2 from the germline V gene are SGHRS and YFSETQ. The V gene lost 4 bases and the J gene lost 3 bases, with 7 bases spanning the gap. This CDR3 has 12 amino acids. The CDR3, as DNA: TGCGCCAGCAGCCCGCAGGACTATGGCTACACCTTC. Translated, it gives CASSPQDYGYTF.

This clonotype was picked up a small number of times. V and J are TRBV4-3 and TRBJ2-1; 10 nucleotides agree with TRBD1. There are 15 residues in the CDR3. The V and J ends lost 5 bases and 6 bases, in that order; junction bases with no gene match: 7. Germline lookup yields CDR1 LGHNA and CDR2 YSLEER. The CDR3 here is CASSFARTGGNEQFF. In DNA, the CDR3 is TGCGCCAGCAGCTTTGCCCGGACAGGGGGCAATGAGCAGTTCTTC.

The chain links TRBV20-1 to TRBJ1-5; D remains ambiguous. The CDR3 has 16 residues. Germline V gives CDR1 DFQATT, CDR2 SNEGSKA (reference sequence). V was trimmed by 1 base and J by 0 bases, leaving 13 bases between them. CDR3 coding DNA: TGCAGTGCTAGAGTGGAGGGAAAGAGTAGCAATCAGCCCCAGCATTTT. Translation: CSARVEGKSSNQPQHF.

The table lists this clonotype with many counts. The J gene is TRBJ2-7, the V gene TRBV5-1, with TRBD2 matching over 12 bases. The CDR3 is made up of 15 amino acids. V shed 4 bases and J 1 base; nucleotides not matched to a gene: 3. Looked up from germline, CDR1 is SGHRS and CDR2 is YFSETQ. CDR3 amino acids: CASSPTSGSSYEQYF. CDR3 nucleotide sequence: TGCGCCAGCAGCCCGACTAGCGGGAGTTCCTACGAGCAGTACTTC.

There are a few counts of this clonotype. CDR3 region: CSSAIGYEQYF. CDR3 bases: TGCAGCTCCGCGATAGGGTACGAGCAGTACTTC. The chain combines TRBV29-1 with TRBJ2-7; D is unclear. V shed 8 bases and J shed 4 bases, with 12 bases lying between them. This CDR3 spans 11 amino acids. CDR1 SQVTM and CDR2 ANQGSEA come from the germline V gene.

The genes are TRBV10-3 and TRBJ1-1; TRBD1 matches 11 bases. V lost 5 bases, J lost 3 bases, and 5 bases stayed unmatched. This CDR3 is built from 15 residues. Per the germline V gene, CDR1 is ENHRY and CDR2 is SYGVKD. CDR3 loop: CAISKEGQGDTEAFF. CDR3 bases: TGTGCCATCAGTAAGGAGGGACAGGGGGACACTGAAGCTTTCTTT.

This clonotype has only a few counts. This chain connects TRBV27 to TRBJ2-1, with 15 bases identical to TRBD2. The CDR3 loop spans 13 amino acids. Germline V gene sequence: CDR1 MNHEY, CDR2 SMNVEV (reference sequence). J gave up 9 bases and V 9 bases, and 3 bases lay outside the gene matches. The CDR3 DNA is TGTGCCAGACCGGGACTAGCGGGAGGTGAGCAGTTCTTC. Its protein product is CARPGLAGGEQFF.

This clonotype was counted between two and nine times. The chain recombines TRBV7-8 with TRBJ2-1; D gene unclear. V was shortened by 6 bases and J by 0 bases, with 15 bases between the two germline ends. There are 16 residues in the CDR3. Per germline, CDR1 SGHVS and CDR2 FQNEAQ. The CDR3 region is CASRKMQAISYNEQFF. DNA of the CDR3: TGTGCCAGCAGGAAGATGCAGGCTATCTCCTACAATGAGCAGTTCTTC.

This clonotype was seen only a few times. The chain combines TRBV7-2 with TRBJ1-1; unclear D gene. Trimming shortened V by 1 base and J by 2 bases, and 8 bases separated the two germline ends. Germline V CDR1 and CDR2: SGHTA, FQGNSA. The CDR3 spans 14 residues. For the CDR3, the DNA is TGTGCCAGCAGCTTAGGTAGATATAACACTGAAGCTTTCTTT. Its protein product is CASSLGRYNTEAFF.

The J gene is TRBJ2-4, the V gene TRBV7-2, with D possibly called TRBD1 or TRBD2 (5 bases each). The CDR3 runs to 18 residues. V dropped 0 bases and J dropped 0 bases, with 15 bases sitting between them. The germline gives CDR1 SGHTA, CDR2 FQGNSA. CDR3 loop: CASSLAPRGPLAKNIQYF. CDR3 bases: TGTGCCAGCAGCTTAGCGCCCCGGGGACCCCTAGCCAAAAACATTCAGTACTTC.

The CDR3 sequence: CASNGEGHEQYF. CDR3 DNA sequence: TGTGCCAGCAACGGGGAGGGCCACGAGCAGTACTTC. This sequence joins TRBV6-2 or TRBV6-3 and TRBJ2-7; 7 bases align to TRBD2. Losses at the gene ends were 7 bases for V and 5 bases for J; bases not matched to a gene: 5. This CDR3 has 12 residues. Germline-derived CDR1 and CDR2 are MNHEY and SVGEGT.